This T cell receptor (beta chain) was identified during a study of shared clonotypes between healthy human individuals. Across the study: Used for every donor were three CD4 naive, three CD4 memory, two CD8 naive and one CD8 memory plate.

The study, taken as a whole, reports: It was observed that about 5% of naive CD4 clonotypes were shared across a few donors.

Note on this clone: The antigen is not known.

The CDR3 length is 17 residues. With 0 bases clipped from V and 4 bases from J, the junction kept 9 bases outside the gene matches. In germline, CDR1 is MGHRA, CDR2 YSYEKL. Produced via immunoSEQ multiplex PCR; TCRdb's table is partial and in-frame only. Of 300,000 or so clones in the sample, around two thirds were seen once. The material sequenced was memory CD4+ T cells sorted from blood. The subset: CD45RA-negative fraction. This TCR derives from a man aged 30-40 years in good health. The V gene is TRBV4-1, the J gene TRBJ1-2, with 9 bases identical to TRBD1. CDR3 protein: CASSQDSTGGGGYGYTF. The CDR3 region has the DNA TGCGCCAGCAGCCAAGATTCGACAGGGGGTGGTGGCTATGGCTACACCTTC.